This T cell receptor beta chain was identified in a study of CD8+CD57+ T cells in acquired aplastic anemia. The study profiled TCR beta VDJ and CDR3 using genomic DNA as template. TCRdb re-derived calls from the reads in MiXCR, one entry per CDR3 protein. The data show roughly 80,000 distinct CDR3 sequences, under 50% seen once. The CDR3 consists of 12 residues. Germline values: CDR1 ENHRY, CDR2 SYGVKD. V lost 4 bases and J lost 5, with 8 bases in between. Specimen: sorted CD4+, CD8+, or CD8+CD57+ T cells (not recorded which) from PBMCs. The source is a human donor in good health, serving as a control. The chain has TRBV10-3 and TRBJ2-5, with a weak D call TRBD1 (6 bases). CDR3 DNA sequence: TGTGCCATCAGTGCTACAGGGGAGACCCAGTACTTC. Translating it yields CAISATGETQYF.